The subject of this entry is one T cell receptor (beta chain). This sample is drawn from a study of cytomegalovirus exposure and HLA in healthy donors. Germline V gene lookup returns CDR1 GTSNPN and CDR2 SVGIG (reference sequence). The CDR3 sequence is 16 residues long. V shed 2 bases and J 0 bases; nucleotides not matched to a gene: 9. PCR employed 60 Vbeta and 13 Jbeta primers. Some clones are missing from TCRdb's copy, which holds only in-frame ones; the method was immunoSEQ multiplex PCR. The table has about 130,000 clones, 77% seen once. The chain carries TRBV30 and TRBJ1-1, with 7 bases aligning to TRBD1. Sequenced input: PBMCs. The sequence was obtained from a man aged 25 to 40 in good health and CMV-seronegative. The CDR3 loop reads CAWSRQGPHMNTEAFF. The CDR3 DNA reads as TGTGCCTGGAGTCGACAGGGTCCCCACATGAACACTGAAGCTTTCTTT.